The clone carrying this TCR beta chain has at least ten counts. Antigen: not known. This entry is derived from a study of CD8 T cells in ankylosing spondylitis. TCRdb used MiXCR to reprocess the 5' RACE reads, holding one entry per CDR3 protein. The table has fewer than 550,000 distinct CDR3 sequences, over 4% seen once. Trimming took off 3 bases at V and 3 bases at J, with 9 bases between the two ends. The CDR3 is 13 amino acids. Notes on the study in general: Characteristic, it appeared, of ankylosing spondylitis blood was a TCR beta motif of roughly eight highly homologous variants.

The chain recombines TRBV12-3 or TRBV12-4 with TRBJ2-7, with D perhaps TRBD1 (6 bases). This TCR derives from a male donor with ankylosing spondylitis. The material sequenced was blood, either unsorted or a sorted T cell fraction (not recorded which). CDR3 sequence (DNA): TGTGCCAGCAGTTTGGGGACAATCTACGAGCAGTACTTC. Its protein product is CASSLGTIYEQYF.